These T cell receptor beta chains were read from a single sample in a study of metastatic and nonmetastatic thyroid tumors. From the PCR reads, TCRdb re-called clones with MiXCR. The sample lists about 69,000 clones, 11% to 15% occurring once. Material: blood. These TCRs come from a male donor with papillary thyroid cancer or a benign thyroid nodule (not recorded which). Some clones in this sample may be carry-over from other donors' samples. Both conserved end residues are part of each CDR3. The D gene is left open where the match is weak. Where a row states a size, it is once, few, many or the class of an expanded clone; other rows omit it.

clone size,V gene,J gene,D gene,CDR3 protein,CDR3 DNA
many,TRBV7-9,TRBJ2-7,TRBD1,CAGAGQVTYEQYF,TGTGCCGGGGCAGGACAGGTGACCTACGAGCAGTACTTC
many,TRBV28,TRBJ2-5,TRBD1,CASTPVGTGAEETQYF,TGTGCCAGCACTCCGGTCGGGACAGGGGCGGAAGAGACCCAGTACTTC
many,TRBV10-3,TRBJ2-5,TRBD1,CAISEFRTGTQETQYF,TGTGCCATCAGTGAGTTCAGGACAGGGACACAAGAGACCCAGTACTTC
many,TRBV3-1,TRBJ2-2,TRBD1,CASRLRGQGNGELFF,TGTGCCAGCAGACTACGGGGACAGGGCAACGGGGAGCTGTTTTTT
NA,TRBV19,TRBJ1-1,TRBD1,CASSRTGVNTEAFF,TGTGCCAGTAGTCGGACAGGGGTAAACACTGAAGCTTTCTTT
NA,TRBV5-1,TRBJ2-2,NA,CASSLGSLRGNTGELFF,TGCGCCAGCAGCTTGGGGAGTCTGAGGGGAAACACCGGGGAGCTGTTTTTT
NA,TRBV7-3,TRBJ1-1,NA,CSSSPTQGMNTEAFF,TGTTCCAGCAGCCCCACACAGGGCATGAACACCGAAGCTTTCTTT
many,TRBV4-1,TRBJ1-2,TRBD1,CASSQEGAGQGYGYTF,TGCGCCAGCAGCCAAGAGGGTGCCGGACAGGGATACGGCTACACCTTC
many,TRBV12-5,TRBJ1-1,NA,CASGLVRYEAFF,TGTGCTAGTGGTTTGGTGCGCTATGAAGCTTTCTTT
NA,TRBV7-8,TRBJ2-1,NA,CASSLQAHNEQFF,TGTGCCAGCAGCTTACAGGCCCACAATGAGCAGTTCTTC
NA,TRBV5-1,TRBJ2-1,TRBD1,CASSTYRGRVYEQFF,TGCGCCAGCAGCACTTACAGGGGGCGCGTGTATGAGCAGTTCTTC
NA,TRBV6-1,TRBJ2-6,NA,CASSEWVSGANVLTF,TGTGCCAGCAGTGAATGGGTCTCTGGGGCCAACGTCCTGACTTTC
few,TRBV12-3/TRBV12-4,TRBJ2-2,NA,CASSLGLANTGELFF,TGTGCCAGCAGTTTGGGACTGGCAAACACCGGTGAGCTGTTTTTT